These 25 T cell receptor beta chains share one sample of origin, sequenced in a study of beta chain features in type 1 diabetes. Antigen specificity for these receptors is unknown. Study conclusions and caveats: Moderately but significantly shorter TCRB CDR3s were found in Type 1 diabetes patients in all four CD4+ subsets.

Since all of the isolated RNA was reverse transcribed, expressed TCRB transcripts were what got sequenced. Libraries were prepared by immunoSEQ multiplex PCR; TCRdb keeps only in-frame clonotypes and omits some of them. The table shows about 700,000 clones, with around 15% occurring only once. Sequencing was carried out using naive CD4+ T cells from blood. The receptors come from a man younger than 30 with type 1 diabetes.

The chain is built from TRBV30 and TRBJ2-7; D remains ambiguous. Between the trimmed V and J ends, which lost 2 bases and 2 bases, there was a span of 13 bases. Germline values: CDR1 GTSNPN, CDR2 SVGIG (reference sequence). The CDR3 is 14 amino acids. This chain's CDR3 is CAWSPRVQAYEQYF. The CDR3 nucleotides are TGTGCCTGGAGTCCTAGAGTGCAGGCCTACGAGCAGTACTTC.

This clone has just a few counts. The V gene is TRBV7-9, the J gene TRBJ1-1; 7 positions agree with TRBD1. In germline, CDR1 is SEHNR, CDR2 FQNEAQ (reference sequence). Germline trimming cut 5 bases from V and 3 bases from J; bases unmatched to any gene: 6. The CDR3 contains 14 residues. CDR3 sequence reads: CASSARGLDTEAFF. CDR3 coding DNA: TGTGCCAGCAGCGCTAGGGGGCTTGACACTGAAGCTTTCTTT.

This rearrangement joins TRBV30 to TRBJ1-2; a weak D match, TRBD1 (6 bases). V lost 3 bases to trimming and J lost 6 bases, with 14 bases between them. This CDR3 region has 13 residues. Germline values: CDR1 GTSNPN, CDR2 SVGIG (reference sequence). DNA of the CDR3: TGTGCCTGGAGCCTCCGGGGGGCGCATGGCTACACCTTC. Its translation: CAWSLRGAHGYTF. Variable domain in full (rest from reference TRBV30 and TRBJ1-2): SQTIHQWPATLVQPVGSPLSLECTVEGTSNPNLYWYRQAAGRGLQLLFYSVGIGQISSEVPQNLSASRPQDRQFILSSKKLLLSDSGFYLCAWSLRGAHGYTFGSGTRLTVV.

The chain joins TRBV18 to TRBJ2-5; no reliable D call. With 6 bases removed from V and 3 bases from J, the gap between germline ends came to 17 bases. Germline-derived CDR1 and CDR2 are KGHSH and LQKENI. The CDR3 contains 15 residues. The CDR3: CASSQSRLGEETQYF. CDR3 bases: TGTGCCAGCTCGCAAAGCCGACTTGGGGAAGAGACCCAGTACTTC.

The chain employs TRBV7-9 and TRBJ2-7; 7 bases match TRBD1. The germline CDR1 and CDR2 sequences are SEHNR and FQNEAQ (reference sequence). The CDR3 contains 14 residues. V was pared by 5 bases and J by 2 bases, with 6 bases of the junction left unmatched. This CDR3 is CASSIGTGAYEQYF. CDR3 coding DNA: TGTGCCAGCAGCATTGGAACAGGGGCCTACGAGCAGTACTTC.

This clone was observed a handful of times. J is TRBJ2-3 and V is TRBV5-4; weak D call: TRBD1 (5 bases). The V gene's germline CDR1 is SGHNT and CDR2 YYREEE (reference sequence). This CDR3 is built from 14 residues. V lost 4 bases and J 1 base, leaving 10 bases between the germline ends. CDR3 sequence reads: CASSGAGRTDTQYF. The CDR3 nucleotides read TGTGCCAGCAGCGGGGCAGGGCGCACAGATACGCAGTATTTT.

The chain employs TRBV6-6 and TRBJ2-7; 7 bases align to TRBD1. Germline V gene data show CDR1 as MNHNY and CDR2 as SVGAGI (reference sequence). The CDR3 loop spans 14 amino acids. Unmatched junction bases numbered 3, after V lost 0 bases and J lost 4 bases. The DNA of the CDR3 is TGTGCCAGCAGTTACTCGACAGGGAGATACGAGCAGTACTTC. Its translation: CASSYSTGRYEQYF.

This clone came up a few times. The gene calls are TRBV30 and TRBJ1-3; D call uncertain. The CDR3 contains 13 residues. Germline CDR1 GTSNPN, CDR2 SVGIG (reference sequence). With 2 bases removed from V and 6 bases from J, the gap between germline ends came to 11 bases. CDR3 DNA sequence: TGTGCCTGGAGTAAGGCGGCTGCAAACACCATATATTTT. Its protein product is CAWSKAAANTIYF.

The chain uses TRBV15 and TRBJ1-5; possibly TRBD1 for D (6 bases). The CDR3 runs to 15 residues. The V end lost 2 bases, the J end lost 6 bases, and 14 bases lay between the germline ends. Per germline, CDR1 LNHNV and CDR2 YYDKDF (reference sequence). CDR3 bases: TGTGCCACCAGCAGAACCTCGGGGGGCGGTCAGCCCCAGCATTTT. It codes for CATSRTSGGGQPQHF. The full variable domain, rest sourced from reference TRBV15 and TRBJ1-5, is DAMVIQNPRYQVTQFGKPVTLSCSQTLNHNVMYWYQQKSSQAPKLLFHYYDKDFNNEADTPDNFQSRRPNTSFCFLDIRSPGLGDTAMYLCATSRTSGGGQPQHFGDGTRLSIL.

The table lists this clone with a few counts. CDR3 in amino acids: CSMGQGNNEQFF. CDR3 coding DNA: TGCAGCATGGGACAGGGAAACAATGAGCAGTTCTTC. The chain employs TRBV29-1 and TRBJ2-1; 9 nucleotides agree with TRBD1. Germline CDR1 SQVTM, CDR2 ANQGSEA. This CDR3 has 12 amino acids. The J segment lost 5 bases and the V segment lost 8 bases, leaving 4 bases of the junction unmatched.

The V call is TRBV19, the J call TRBJ2-2; 8 bases are shared with TRBD2. Germline V gives CDR1 LNHDA, CDR2 SQIVND (reference sequence). Germline trimming cut 5 bases from V and 3 bases from J; bases unmatched to any gene: 8. The CDR3 runs 16 residues. CDR3 in amino acids: CASSFQRGIDTGELFF. Here the CDR3 DNA reads TGTGCCAGTAGTTTTCAGCGGGGGATTGACACCGGGGAGCTGTTTTTT.

This chain links TRBV7-9 with TRBJ2-1; possible D gene TRBD1, 6 bases. Trimming pared 1 base from V and 5 bases from J, leaving 12 bases between. CDR1 and CDR2 (germline): SEHNR, FQNEAQ (reference sequence). The CDR3 has 15 amino acids. The CDR3 loop reads CASSLVVGGDNEQFF. DNA of the CDR3: TGTGCCAGCAGCTTAGTTGTAGGGGGTGACAATGAGCAGTTCTTC.

In this sample, this clone turned up a few times. The chain is built from TRBV9 and TRBJ1-6; a possible D gene is TRBD1 (5 bases). CDR3 length: 14 amino acids. V lost 1 base and J lost 8, with 10 bases in between. Germline-derived CDR1 and CDR2 are SGDLS and YYNGEE. DNA of the CDR3: TGTGCCAGCAGCGTACGGGGGGGTGATTCACCCCTCCACTTT. Translated: CASSVRGGDSPLHF.

The chain combines TRBV30 with TRBJ1-1; D remains unclear. The CDR3 is made up of 14 amino acids. Germline loops: CDR1 GTSNPN, CDR2 SVGIG (reference sequence). V shed 5 bases and J shed 0 bases, with 13 bases lying between them. CDR3 DNA: TGTGCCTGGTCACCTGGGGTAATGAACACTGAAGCTTTCTTT. Amino acid sequence: CAWSPGVMNTEAFF.

This clone showed up just a few times. The chain joins TRBV9 to TRBJ1-2; D not certain. V was shortened by 0 bases and J by 1 base, with 7 bases between the two germline ends. The CDR3 covers 14 residues. Germline CDR1 and CDR2: SGDLS and YYNGEE. The CDR3 DNA reads as TGTGCCAGCAGCGTAGAGGTCTTTAACTATGGCTACACCTTC. Protein: CASSVEVFNYGYTF.

The V call is TRBV5-4, the J call TRBJ2-3; 8 bases are a match to TRBD2. The CDR3 consists of 15 residues. Germline CDR1 SGHNT, CDR2 YYREEE (reference sequence). The junction had 3 bases not matched to a gene; V was cut back by 3 bases and J by 0 bases. CDR3 bases: TGTGCCAGCAGCTCAATAGCGGGGAGCACAGATACGCAGTATTTT. It translates to CASSSIAGSTDTQYF.

The chain recombines TRBV28 with TRBJ1-1; perhaps TRBD1 as D (6 bases). V was clipped by 10 bases and J by 12 bases, with 18 bases between them. Per the germline V gene, CDR1 is MDHEN and CDR2 is SYDVKM. This CDR3 spans 11 amino acids. DNA of the CDR3: TGTGCCACCCAAAGGGGGGAGATACCTTTCTTT. Protein product: CATQRGEIPFF.

This clone was seen more than once but under ten times. The chain joins TRBV14 to TRBJ2-1, with TRBD1 matching over 9 bases. The CDR3 is 16 amino acids. The J segment lost 4 bases and the V segment lost 3 bases, leaving 7 bases of the junction unmatched. Germline-derived CDR1 and CDR2 are SGHDN and FVKESK. The CDR3 region has the DNA TGTGCCAGCAGCCACTCCGGGACAGGGACGTACAATGAGCAGTTCTTC. Translated, it gives CASSHSGTGTYNEQFF.

The rearrangement links TRBV20-1 to TRBJ1-2; D is undetermined. This CDR3 is built from 10 residues. Germline V CDR1 and CDR2: DFQATT, SNEGSKA (reference sequence). Trimming removed 4 bases at V and 8 bases at J, with 8 bases between. CDR3 nucleotide sequence: TGCAGTGCTAAAGAACCGGGCTACACCTTC. It codes for CSAKEPGYTF.

As for this clone: Within the sample, other DNA sequences also encode this same CDR3. The V gene is TRBV20-1, the J gene TRBJ2-3; no definite D call. This CDR3 has 11 residues. With 5 bases removed from V and 4 bases from J, the gap between germline ends came to 7 bases. Germline V gene sequence: CDR1 DFQATT, CDR2 SNEGSKA (reference sequence). The CDR3 sequence is CSASRADTQYF. CDR3 in DNA: TGCAGTGCTTCTAGGGCAGATACGCAGTATTTT.

This clone occurred a few times. The chain joins TRBV6-5 to TRBJ2-7; D not certain. This CDR3 has 13 residues. CDR1 MNHEY and CDR2 SVGAGI come from the germline V gene. V was clipped by 0 bases and J by 4 bases, with 7 bases between them. The CDR3 coding sequence is TGTGCCAGCAGTTACTCGATGGGTTACGAGCAGTACTTC. The encoded protein is CASSYSMGYEQYF.

In its sample, this clone was seen a few times. V usage is TRBV27 and J usage is TRBJ2-5; D is perhaps TRBD1 or TRBD2 (6 bases each). The V end lost 2 bases, the J end lost 0 bases, and 16 bases lay between the germline ends. CDR3 length: 17 residues. Per the germline V gene, CDR1 is MNHEY and CDR2 is SMNVEV (reference sequence). The chain's CDR3 is CASSLTPPGDYQETQYF. The CDR3 nucleotides read TGTGCCAGCAGTTTAACCCCGCCAGGGGACTACCAAGAGACCCAGTACTTC.

The chain carries TRBV5-1 and TRBJ2-7; 8 bases line up with TRBD1. The CDR3 is made up of 13 amino acids. From germline, CDR1 is SGHRS and CDR2 YFSETQ. Trimming removed 4 bases from V and 1 base from J; junction bases left unmatched: 1. The CDR3 reads CASSTGGSYEQYF. CDR3 in DNA: TGCGCCAGCAGCACAGGGGGATCCTACGAGCAGTACTTC.

This chain links TRBV7-9 with TRBJ1-2, with no clear D. V lost 0 bases and J 7 bases, leaving 12 bases between the germline ends. CDR3 length equals 14 residues. CDR1 is SEHNR, CDR2 FQNEAQ, per germline (reference sequence). The CDR3 loop is CASSLAVTTSGYTF. CDR3 bases: TGTGCCAGCAGCTTAGCCGTGACAACGTCTGGCTACACCTTC. Variable domain in full (rest from reference TRBV7-9 and TRBJ1-2): DTGVSQNPRHKITKRGQNVTFRCDPISEHNRLYWYRQTLGQGPEFLTYFQNEAQLEKSRLLSDRFSAERPKGSFSTLEIQRTEQGDSAMYLCASSLAVTTSGYTFGSGTRLTVV.

The rearrangement links TRBV6-6 to TRBJ2-7; 9 bases are a match to TRBD1. The V and J ends lost 6 bases and 3 bases, in that order; junction bases with no gene match: 3. This CDR3 has 13 residues. Germline V gives CDR1 MNHNY, CDR2 SVGAGI (reference sequence). This CDR3 is CASSRDRDYEQYF. Written as DNA, the CDR3 is TGTGCCAGCAGCAGGGACAGGGACTACGAGCAGTACTTC.